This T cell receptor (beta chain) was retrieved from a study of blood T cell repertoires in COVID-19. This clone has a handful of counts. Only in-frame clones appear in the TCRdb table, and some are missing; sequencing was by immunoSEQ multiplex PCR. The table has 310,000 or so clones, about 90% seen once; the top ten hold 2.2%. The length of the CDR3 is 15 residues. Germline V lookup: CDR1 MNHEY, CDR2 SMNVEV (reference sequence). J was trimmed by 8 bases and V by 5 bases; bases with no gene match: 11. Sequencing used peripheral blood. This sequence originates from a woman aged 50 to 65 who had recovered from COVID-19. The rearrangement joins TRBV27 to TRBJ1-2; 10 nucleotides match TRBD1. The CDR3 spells CASSGGPDRGRGYTF. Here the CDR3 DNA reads TGTGCCAGCAGTGGAGGGCCGGACAGGGGGAGAGGCTACACCTTC.